The T cell receptor beta chain described here comes from a study of shared T cell receptors in the human thymus. V was pared by 1 base and J by 3 bases, with 21 bases between. Germline CDR1 SGHTA, CDR2 FQGNSA. The CDR3 covers 18 residues. Using immunoSEQ multiplex PCR, the repertoire was profiled, and TCRdb retains in-frame clones only, with some absent. Among some 700,000 clones, 70% to 90% were seen once, and the ten largest hold about 0.011%. These same data were also listed under a study on human thymus T cells. This second study says: The sample donors, healthy Finnish infants, were having corrective surgery for congenital heart defects. Repertoires from thymus and blood appeared to show biased V and J gene usage. Thymic repertoires overlap heavily among unrelated individuals, related research has reported.

The V call is TRBV7-2, the J call TRBJ1-2; TRBD1 might be the D (6 bases). This clonotype was obtained from a girl less than two years old with a congenital heart defect. What was sequenced was thymocytes. This chain's CDR3 is CASSLEAQRQGLHYGYTF. For the CDR3, the DNA is TGTGCCAGCAGCTTAGAGGCCCAAAGGCAGGGGCTCCACTATGGCTACACCTTC. The whole variable domain, remainder taken from reference TRBV7-2 and TRBJ1-2, is GAGVSQSPSNKVTEKGKDVELRCDPISGHTALYWYRQSLGQGLEFLIYFQGNSAPDKSGLPSDRFSAERTGGSVSTLTIQRTQQEDSAVYLCASSLEAQRQGLHYGYTFGSGTRLTVV.